Listed below are T cell receptor beta chains from one sample, sequenced in a study of metastatic and nonmetastatic thyroid tumors. MiXCR re-clonotyped the PCR reads for TCRdb. Of about 31,000 clones listed, roughly a fifth are singletons. Sequencing used blood. The receptors here all came from a female donor with papillary thyroid cancer or a benign thyroid nodule (not recorded which). Some clones in this sample may be carry-over from other donors' samples. Each CDR3 is given without its conserved first and last residue. Clone size is shown for a subset of rows, as once, few, many or a class of expanded clone.

size | V | CDR3
- | TRBV7-2 | ASSLGTGSTEAF
few | TRBV6-2/TRBV6-3 | ASSSSLGVRPQH
- | TRBV9 | ASSVYLGTVSTDTQY
many | TRBV4-2 | ASSQDTFYGYT
- | TRBV6-1 | ASSTQGARGYT
once | TRBV5-1 | ASSLPGSNEQF
few | TRBV7-3 | ASSLGSNTGELF
few | TRBV6-2/TRBV6-3 | ASSWTSGGSGNNEQF
few | TRBV6-1 | AIKPGQGLSYTQY
many | TRBV2 | ASSRGSDRATNYGYT
- | TRBV6-6 | ASSYGELRNEQF
many | TRBV12-3/TRBV12-4 | ASSLIGQAPVIYGYT
many | TRBV5-4 | ASSLQGYGGKQF
few | TRBV6-5 | ASSYDRGENSPLH
- | TRBV27 | ASSLSGWEQY
many | TRBV11-1 | ASSPPQLGRGVRQTQY
- | TRBV5-8 | ASSGRCSYYEQY
many | TRBV20-1 | SARDRDRGTYEQY
few | TRBV2 | ASNYGLAGVSTQY
many | TRBV5-8 | ASSSETSGGLYEQY
many | TRBV7-9 | ASSFVWSGADEKLF
few | TRBV6-1 | ASSGGARTEAF
few | TRBV6-1 | ASSDNRGNGYT
many | TRBV2 | ASGTGRAETQY
many | TRBV9 | ASSVDHNSGNTIY
many | TRBV7-2 | ASSPTSGGPSTYEQY
many | TRBV18 | ASSTSAGEPYEQY
many | TRBV7-8 | ASSTAGFDSSNQPQH
- | TRBV11-2 | ASSMAGFSTDTQY
few | TRBV28 | AISDRRVSGANVLT
many | TRBV9 | ASSVFPSSSYNEQF
many | TRBV5-6 | ASSLTQETQY
many | TRBV9 | ASSVEVAGGVETQY
many | TRBV7-2 | ASSPLTRYNEQF
few | TRBV20-1 | SAAARLAGGNEQF
many | TRBV2 | ASRGTENTEAF
- | TRBV3-1 | ASSPTRIAGAYTDTQY
few | TRBV28 | ASSLKTGGNSPLH
- | TRBV19 | ASSRAGAHEAF
- | TRBV20-1 | SAYPPDRVGNTEAF